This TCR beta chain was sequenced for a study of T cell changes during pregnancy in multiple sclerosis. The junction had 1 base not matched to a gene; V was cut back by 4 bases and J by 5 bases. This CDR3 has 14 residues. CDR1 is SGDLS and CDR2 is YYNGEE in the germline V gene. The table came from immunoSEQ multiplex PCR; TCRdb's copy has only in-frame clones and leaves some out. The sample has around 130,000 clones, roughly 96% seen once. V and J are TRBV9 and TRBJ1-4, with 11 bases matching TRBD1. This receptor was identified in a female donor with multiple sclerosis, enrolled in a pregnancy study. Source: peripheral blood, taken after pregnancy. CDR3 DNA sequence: TGTGCCAGCAGCAGGGACAGGGGGAATGAAAAACTGTTTTTT. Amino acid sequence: CASSRDRGNEKLFF.